The rows below give T cell receptor beta chains drawn from one sample of a study of Tregs in tolerant kidney transplant recipients. TCRdb's table, derived via immunoSEQ multiplex PCR, lists solely in-frame clones and lacks some. The profile covers about 72,000 clones, with roughly 92% appearing a single time and approximately 10% taken by the ten largest. The source was CD8+ T cells from blood, collected before the transplant. These receptors were obtained from a human donor who received a combined kidney and bone marrow transplant. Each CDR3 is given without its conserved first and last residue.

v_call cdr3_aa
TRBV20-1 SAPGGYT
TRBV19 ASGRGGRSNQPQH
TRBV29-1 SATAGTGAYEQY
TRBV13 ASSPQGASGANVLT
TRBV7-3 ASSLTSPDTQY
TRBV7-9 ASSLDIQDRRNTGELF
TRBV5-1 ASSWFLASNTGELF
TRBV10-3 AISDLTSASYEQY
TRBV19 ASPGLAGGAYNEQF
TRBV6-5 ASSYSGQGYYEQY
TRBV11-2 ASSSRNTDRSYEQY
TRBV5-4 AGSLESSLSYEQY
TRBV27 ASSQGGWSEAF
TRBV27 ASSSTGGYEQY
TRBV7-9 ASSSLGQKPSYEQY
TRBV19 ASSVGGQNYEQY
TRBV11-2 ASSSAPGMVF
TRBV29-1 SVEARDGLNIQY
TRBV5-6 ASSPVAGGTNEQF
TRBV7-3 ASSLGGGRADEQF
TRBV29-1 SVAGTSGRADEQF
TRBV7-3 ASSSPGQGAF
TRBV5-5 ASSLAHSHNEQF
TRBV19 ASTLTPNTGELF
TRBV5-1 ASSPMGATFGGQY
TRBV15 ATSREAGLDEQY
TRBV2 ASSVEDGYEQY
TRBV5-6 ASSFGTGTYNEQF
TRBV6-1 ASSDRERLNTEAF
TRBV5-1 ASSLTSYEQY
TRBV4-3 ASSQDRGLYEQY
TRBV29-1 SGDTGGRYGYT
TRBV7-8 ASTQHNRDYEQY
TRBV5-1 ASSRTGTLQETQY
TRBV11-2 ASSLIGGGVADTQY
TRBV7-9 ASSLGTGGADTQY
TRBV28 ASSANTGAVYEQY
TRBV27 ASSLSHGELF
TRBV6-6 ASSPTGQTLTGELF
TRBV27 ASSTSAGRLEKLF
TRBV9 ASSVDSGSTDTQY
TRBV9 ASSDSPGGLNYGYT
TRBV5-5 ASSFGTSLETQY
TRBV6-4 ASSETSNNEQF
TRBV29-1 SARQHNEQF
TRBV30 AWRTGVYEQY
TRBV5-5 ASSLVLANPYEQY
TRBV6-5 ASRTGTGDYEQY
TRBV5-1 ASSFGGGWDEQY
TRBV2 ASSEGRSIEKLF
TRBV5-5 ASSPGTGRVWAYEQY
TRBV9 ASSVDRLETQY
TRBV9 ASSVSESSSYEQY
TRBV12-5 ASGLAKGGGEAF